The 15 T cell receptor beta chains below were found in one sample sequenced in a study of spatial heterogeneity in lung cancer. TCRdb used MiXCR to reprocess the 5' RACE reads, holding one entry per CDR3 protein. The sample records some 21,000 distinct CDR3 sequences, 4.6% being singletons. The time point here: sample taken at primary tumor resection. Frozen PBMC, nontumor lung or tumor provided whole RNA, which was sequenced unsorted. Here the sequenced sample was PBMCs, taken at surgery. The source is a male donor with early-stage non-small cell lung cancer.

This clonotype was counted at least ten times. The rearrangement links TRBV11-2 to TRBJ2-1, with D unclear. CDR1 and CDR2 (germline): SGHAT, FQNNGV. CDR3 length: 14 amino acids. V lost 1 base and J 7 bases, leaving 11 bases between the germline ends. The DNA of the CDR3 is TGTGCCAGCAGCTTAGGAATAACGAGTAATGAGCAGTTCTTC. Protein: CASSLGITSNEQFF.

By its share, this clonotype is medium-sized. CDR3 in DNA: TGTGCCAGTAGTAGATTCAGTCTCTCTGGGGCCAACGTCCTGACTTTC. This translates into CASSRFSLSGANVLTF. This rearrangement joins TRBV19 to TRBJ2-6, with D unresolved. The CDR3 covers 16 residues. CDR1 is LNHDA, CDR2 SQIVND, per germline (reference sequence). With 4 bases removed from V and 0 bases from J, the gap between germline ends came to 10 bases.

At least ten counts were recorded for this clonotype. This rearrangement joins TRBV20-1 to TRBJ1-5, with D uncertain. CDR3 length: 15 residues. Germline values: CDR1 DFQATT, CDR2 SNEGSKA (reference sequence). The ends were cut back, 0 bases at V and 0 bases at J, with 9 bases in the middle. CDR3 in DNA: TGCAGTGCTAGAGATATCAGAGATAGCAATCAGCCCCAGCATTTT. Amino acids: CSARDIRDSNQPQHF.

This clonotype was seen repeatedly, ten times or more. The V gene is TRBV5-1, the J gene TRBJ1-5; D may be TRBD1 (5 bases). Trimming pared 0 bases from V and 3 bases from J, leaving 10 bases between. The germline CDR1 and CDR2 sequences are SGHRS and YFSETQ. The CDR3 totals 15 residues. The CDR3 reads CASSLEGLSNQPQHF. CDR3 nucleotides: TGCGCCAGCAGCTTGGAGGGACTTTCCAATCAGCCCCAGCATTTT. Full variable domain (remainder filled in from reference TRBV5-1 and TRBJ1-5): KAGVTQTPRYLIKTRGQQVTLSCSPISGHRSVSWYQQTPGQGLQFLFEYFSETQRNKGNFPGRFSGRQFSNSRSEMNVSTLELGDSALYLCASSLEGLSNQPQHFGDGTRLSIL.

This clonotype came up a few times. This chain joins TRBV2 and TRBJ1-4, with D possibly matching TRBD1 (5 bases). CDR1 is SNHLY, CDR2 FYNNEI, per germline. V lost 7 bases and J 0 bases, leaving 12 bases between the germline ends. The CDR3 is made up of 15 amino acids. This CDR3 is CASTGSGTTNEKLFF. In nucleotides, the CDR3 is TGTGCCAGCACAGGGTCTGGAACAACTAATGAAAAACTGTTTTTT.

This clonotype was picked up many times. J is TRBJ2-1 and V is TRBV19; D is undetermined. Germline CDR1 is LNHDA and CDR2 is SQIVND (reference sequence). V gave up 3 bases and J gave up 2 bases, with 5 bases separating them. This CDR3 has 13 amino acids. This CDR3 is CASSMQTYNEQFF. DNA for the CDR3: TGTGCCAGTAGTATGCAAACCTACAATGAGCAGTTCTTC.

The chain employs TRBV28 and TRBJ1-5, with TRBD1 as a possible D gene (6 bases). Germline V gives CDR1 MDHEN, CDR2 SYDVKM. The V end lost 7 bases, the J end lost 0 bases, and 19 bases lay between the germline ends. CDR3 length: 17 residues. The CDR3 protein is CASTTGGGAYSNQPQHF. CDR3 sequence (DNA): TGTGCCAGCACCACCGGGGGGGGGGCCTATAGCAATCAGCCCCAGCATTTT.

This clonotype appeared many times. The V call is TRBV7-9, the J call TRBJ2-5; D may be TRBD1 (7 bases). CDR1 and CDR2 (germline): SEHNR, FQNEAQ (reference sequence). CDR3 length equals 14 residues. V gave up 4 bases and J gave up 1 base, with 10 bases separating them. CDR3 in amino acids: CASSSGDSQETQYF. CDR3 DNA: TGTGCCAGCAGCTCGGGGGACAGCCAAGAGACCCAGTACTTC.

DNA for the CDR3: TGCGCCAGCAGCTTGGAACTAGCGGGGGACACAGATACGCAGTATTTT. This codes for CASSLELAGDTDTQYF. The rearrangement uses TRBV5-1 and TRBJ2-3, with 11 bases identical to TRBD2. Germline CDR1 and CDR2: SGHRS and YFSETQ. The CDR3 extends over 16 amino acids. V trimming: 0 bases; J trimming: 2 bases; junction bases outside the gene matches: 2.

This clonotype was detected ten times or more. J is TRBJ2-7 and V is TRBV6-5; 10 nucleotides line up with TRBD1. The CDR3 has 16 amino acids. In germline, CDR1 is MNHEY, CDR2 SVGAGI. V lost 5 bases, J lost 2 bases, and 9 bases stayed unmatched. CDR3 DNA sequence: TGTGCCAGCAGTATCGACCCGGGGACAGGGGCCTACGAGCAGTACTTC. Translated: CASSIDPGTGAYEQYF.

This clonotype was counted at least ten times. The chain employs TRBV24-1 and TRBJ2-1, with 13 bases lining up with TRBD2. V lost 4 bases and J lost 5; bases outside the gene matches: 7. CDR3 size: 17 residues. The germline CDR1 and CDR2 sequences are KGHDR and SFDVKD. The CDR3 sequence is CATSDPGLAGAHNEQFF. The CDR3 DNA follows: TGTGCCACCAGTGACCCCGGACTAGCGGGAGCTCACAATGAGCAGTTCTTC.

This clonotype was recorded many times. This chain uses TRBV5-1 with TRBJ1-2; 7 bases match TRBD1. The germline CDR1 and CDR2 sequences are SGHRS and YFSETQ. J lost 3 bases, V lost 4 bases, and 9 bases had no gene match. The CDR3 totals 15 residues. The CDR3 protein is CASSPETGRDYGYTF. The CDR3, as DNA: TGCGCCAGCAGCCCCGAGACAGGGAGGGACTATGGCTACACCTTC.

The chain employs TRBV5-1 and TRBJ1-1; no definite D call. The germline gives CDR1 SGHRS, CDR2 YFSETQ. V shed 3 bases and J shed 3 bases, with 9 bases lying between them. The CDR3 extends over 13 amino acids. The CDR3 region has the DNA TGCGCCAGCAGCTCGACCCGGGACACTGAAGCTTTCTTT. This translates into CASSSTRDTEAFF.

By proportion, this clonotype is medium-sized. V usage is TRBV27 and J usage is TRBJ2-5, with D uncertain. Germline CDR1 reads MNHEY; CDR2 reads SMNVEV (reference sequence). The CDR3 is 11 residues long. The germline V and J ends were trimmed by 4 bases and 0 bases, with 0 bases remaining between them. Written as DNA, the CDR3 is TGTGCCAGCAGTTACCAAGAGACCCAGTACTTC. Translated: CASSYQETQYF.

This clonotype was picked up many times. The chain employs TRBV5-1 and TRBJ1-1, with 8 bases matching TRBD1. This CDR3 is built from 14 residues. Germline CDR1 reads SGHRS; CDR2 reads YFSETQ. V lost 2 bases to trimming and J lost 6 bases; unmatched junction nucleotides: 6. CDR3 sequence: CASSFRGLTAEAFF. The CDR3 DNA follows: TGCGCCAGCAGCTTCAGGGGGCTTACGGCTGAAGCTTTCTTT.